This T cell receptor beta chain came from a study of a mutant IDH1 vaccine in newly diagnosed glioma. Study background: Patients under treatment included approximately 62% males and roughly 40% females and had a mean age of around 40 years. Patients previously underwent radiotherapy, temozolomide, or both, and most underwent both.

Sequenced by immunoSEQ multiplex PCR; TCRdb stores in-frame clones only, minus some. The repertoire holds roughly 43,000 clones, with around four fifths as singletons. Notes on this clone: No antigen is known for it.

The V and J ends lost 1 base and 2 bases respectively, with 7 bases between them. The V gene's germline CDR1 is SGHKS and CDR2 YYEKEE (reference sequence). The CDR3 has 13 residues. The time point denotes: week 23, last vaccination. Topical imiquimod was applied with each vaccine dose, which held 300 ug of mutant IDH1 20-mer peptide. The source of this sequence is a man in his fifties with glioma. This rearrangement joins TRBV5-5 to TRBJ2-7; no firm D call. This specimen consisted of PBMCs, obtained from a glioma patient whose treatment included an IDH1 peptide vaccine. This chain's CDR3 is CASSLRETYEQYF. The DNA of the CDR3 is TGTGCCAGCAGCTTGAGGGAAACCTACGAGCAGTACTTC.